The clone carrying this T cell receptor beta chain was recorded a few times. Antigen: not known. Germline V CDR1 and CDR2: MGHRA, YSYEKL. The CDR3 runs to 15 residues. V lost 4 bases to trimming and J lost 2 bases, with 13 bases between them. The data derive from a study of beta chain features in type 1 diabetes. Broader study findings: A PCR bias possibly favoring shorter templates would apply equally to patients and controls. Overrepresentation of cells with high TCR expression could result from cDNA sequencing.

Since all of the isolated RNA was reverse transcribed, expressed TCRB transcripts were what got sequenced. Measured with immunoSEQ multiplex PCR; TCRdb has only the in-frame clones, and not every one. The top ten hold less than 0.7% of the sample, which has more than 150,000 clones, about 13% seen once. This rearrangement joins TRBV4-1 to TRBJ2-3; a possible D gene is TRBD2 (7 bases). This TCR came from a young woman in good health. The sample was central memory CD4+ T cells from blood. The CDR3 sequence: CASSPHRDYTDTQYF. In DNA, the CDR3 is TGCGCCAGCAGCCCCCACAGGGACTACACAGATACGCAGTATTTT.